Each of the 31 T cell receptor beta chains below was sequenced from the same sample in a study of identical twins. TCRdb recomputed calls from the 5' RACE reads with MiXCR, one row per CDR3 protein. This table has roughly 1,500,000 distinct CDR3 sequences, around a third appearing once. Sequenced material: cord blood. Receptor source: a newborn girl in good health.

This chain connects TRBV21-1 to TRBJ2-1; TRBD1, the D gene given by the table, was not confirmed from the DNA. TRBV21-1 is noted as a pseudogene. The CDR3 runs 17 residues. The CDR3 coding sequence is TGTGCCAGCAGCAAAGGGGGAGGGGACAGGGGGATACATGAGCAGTTCTTC. This codes for CASSKGGGDRGIHEQFF.

The chain joins TRBV6-1 to TRBJ1-1, with TRBD1 matching over 9 bases. Germline CDR1 reads MNHNS; CDR2 reads SASEGT. After removal of 7 bases from V and 2 bases from J, the junction contained 5 bases not matched to a gene. This CDR3 region has 14 residues. CDR3 bases: TGTGCCAGCATCCGACAGGGGGGAAACACTGAAGCTTTCTTT. It translates to CASIRQGGNTEAFF.

The chain combines TRBV12-3 or TRBV12-4 with TRBJ1-4; D uncertain. The CDR3 is made up of 12 amino acids. V lost 6 bases, J lost 7 bases, and 9 bases lay in between. The CDR3 loop reads CASRAGGEKLFF. Written as DNA, the CDR3 is TGTGCCAGCAGGGCTGGCGGTGAAAAACTGTTTTTT.

This clonotype was seen ten or more times. J is TRBJ2-1 and V is TRBV12-3 or TRBV12-4; 11 nucleotides agree with TRBD2. This CDR3 is 15 amino acids long. V was clipped by 6 bases and J by 9 bases; unmatched bases: 10. The CDR3 region is CASSPSSGRSSEQFF. The CDR3 nucleotides are TGTGCCAGCAGCCCGTCTAGCGGGAGGAGCAGTGAGCAGTTCTTC.

This clonotype has more than one count but fewer than ten. The rearrangement joins TRBV7-6 to TRBJ2-3; 9 nucleotides match TRBD1. This CDR3 is built from 16 residues. J lost 1 base, V lost 5 bases, and 7 bases had no gene match. CDR1 is SGHVS, CDR2 FNYEAQ, per germline. Written as DNA, the CDR3 is TGTGCCAGCAGCCGGACCCGACAGGGGGGCACAGATACGCAGTATTTT. Amino acid sequence: CASSRTRQGGTDTQYF.

V is TRBV3-1 and J is TRBJ2-7, with 10 bases aligning to TRBD1. The length of the CDR3 is 15 residues. Per the germline V gene, CDR1 is LGHDT and CDR2 is YNNKEL (reference sequence). Trimming at V came to 5 bases and at J to 7 bases, leaving 11 bases not matched to a gene. CDR3 coding DNA: TGTGCCAGCAGCATATCCGGGACAGGGGCCAATGAGCAGTACTTC. This encodes CASSISGTGANEQYF.

The chain is built from TRBV6-6 and TRBJ1-1; D gene unclear. CDR3 length: 15 amino acids. Germline-derived CDR1 and CDR2 are MNHNY and SVGAGI (reference sequence). V dropped 5 bases and J dropped 4 bases, with 17 bases sitting between them. The DNA for the CDR3 is TGTGCCAGCAGTCCCCTACCTGAGGCGGGCACTGAAGCTTTCTTT. This codes for CASSPLPEAGTEAFF.

J is TRBJ2-7 and V is TRBV28; no reliable D call. V lost 7 bases, J lost 3 bases, and 10 bases lay in between. Germline CDR1 reads MDHEN; CDR2 reads SYDVKM. The CDR3 covers 12 residues. This CDR3 is CASTRVGYEQYF. The DNA of the CDR3 is TGTGCCAGCACTCGGGTGGGCTACGAGCAGTACTTC.

This clonotype was seen repeatedly, ten times or more. An end of the junction does not agree with germline; a read error may underlie this. The rearrangement joins TRBV12-3 or TRBV12-4 to TRBJ1-2; D gene unclear. The CDR3 has 11 residues. The CDR3: CASSQGSGYTF. In DNA, the CDR3 is TGCGCCAGCAGCCAAGGGTCAGGCTACACCTTC.

The rearrangement joins TRBV25-1 to TRBJ2-2; TRBD1 might be the D (5 bases). CDR1 is MGHDK, CDR2 SYGVNS, per germline. The CDR3 covers 14 residues. Between the trimmed V and J ends, which lost 6 bases and 2 bases, there was a span of 10 bases. The CDR3 sequence is CASRRTRNTGELFF. The CDR3 DNA sequence: TGTGCCAGCAGAAGGACAAGAAACACCGGGGAGCTGTTTTTT.

V usage is TRBV6-6 and J usage is TRBJ2-1, with D perhaps matching TRBD1 (6 bases). V was trimmed by 7 bases and J by 4 bases, leaving 11 bases between them. The CDR3 loop spans 13 amino acids. From germline, CDR1 is MNHNY and CDR2 SVGAGI (reference sequence). CDR3 protein: CASNYQGYNEQFF. In DNA form, the CDR3 reads TGTGCCAGCAACTACCAGGGGTACAATGAGCAGTTCTTC.

A note on this clonotype: A junction end diverges from the germline sequence, so it may reflect a read error. This chain connects TRBV9 to TRBJ2-1, with 10 bases aligning to TRBD2. This CDR3 has 16 residues. CDR1 and CDR2 (germline): SGDLS, YYNGEE. In nucleotides, the CDR3 is TGTGTCAGCAGCACCCGAGGGCTAGCGGGAGTTGGTGAGCAGTTCTTC. Translated: CVSSTRGLAGVGEQFF.

At least ten counts were recorded for this clonotype. V gene TRBV4-2 combines with J gene TRBJ2-7; TRBD1 matches at 8 bases. Germline V gene data show CDR1 as LGHNA and CDR2 as YNFKEQ. CDR3 length equals 15 residues. The V gene end was trimmed by 1 base and the J gene end by 4 bases; junction bases not matched to a gene: 6. The CDR3 is CASSQGRQGSYEQYF. The CDR3 nucleotides are TGTGCCAGCAGCCAAGGTCGACAGGGGTCGTACGAGCAGTACTTC.

The V call is TRBV5-4, the J call TRBJ1-1, with D maybe TRBD1 (6 bases). Trimming took 2 bases from V and 4 from J, leaving 9 bases between them. CDR1 and CDR2 from the germline V gene are SGHNT and YYREEE (reference sequence). The CDR3 spans 13 residues. The CDR3 loop is CASSFRQATEAFF. The CDR3 DNA is TGTGCCAGCAGCTTCCGACAGGCCACTGAAGCTTTCTTT. The variable domain in full, with the rest retrieved from reference TRBV5-4 and TRBJ1-1, is ETGVTQSPTHLIKTRGQQVTLRCSSQSGHNTVSWYQQALGQGPQFIFQYYREEENGRGNFPPRFSGLQFPNYSSELNVNALELDDSALYLCASSFRQATEAFFGQGTRLTVV.

The CDR3 here is CSASRPAASNQPQHF. The CDR3 bases are TGCAGTGCTAGTCGACCCGCGGCGAGCAATCAGCCCCAGCATTTT. The rearrangement joins TRBV20-1 to TRBJ1-5; D unresolved. Germline CDR1 and CDR2: DFQATT and SNEGSKA (reference sequence). V lost 3 bases to trimming and J lost 1 base, with 13 bases between them. The CDR3 consists of 15 residues.

The J gene is TRBJ1-3, the V gene TRBV7-9; D remains ambiguous. V lost 1 base and J lost 0, with 13 bases in between. The CDR3 sequence is 17 residues long. Germline V gene sequence: CDR1 SEHNR, CDR2 FQNEAQ (reference sequence). The CDR3 region is CASSLEVRHPSGNTIYF. DNA of the CDR3: TGTGCCAGCAGCTTAGAGGTCCGACACCCCTCTGGAAACACCATATATTTT.

The rearrangement uses TRBV28 and TRBJ2-1; D could derive from TRBD1 or TRBD2 (6 bases each). The end of the DNA is better explained by TRBJ2-7, so the J call may be wrong. This CDR3 has 17 residues. Germline loops: CDR1 MDHEN, CDR2 SYDVKM. CDR3 bases: TGTGCCAGCAGTGCCCGCCGGGGGCTATCGGACCCGTACGAGCAGTACTTC. This sequence encodes CASSARRGLSDPYEQYF.

The chain combines TRBV4-1 with TRBJ2-1, with 8 bases matching TRBD2. This CDR3 contains 14 residues. The germline CDR1 and CDR2 sequences are MGHRA and YSYEKL. V was pared by 3 bases and J by 8 bases, with 6 bases of the junction left unmatched. CDR3 loop: CASSHGSGEYEQFF. In nucleotides, the CDR3 is TGCGCCAGCAGCCACGGTAGCGGGGAGTATGAGCAGTTCTTC.

The chain employs TRBV28 and TRBJ1-1, with D uncertain. Per the germline V gene, CDR1 is MDHEN and CDR2 is SYDVKM. V lost 3 bases to trimming and J lost 1 base, with 6 bases between them. The CDR3 has 13 residues. The CDR3 DNA follows: TGTGCCAGCAGTTTTCCGGCGAACACTGAAGCTTTCTTT. This gives the protein CASSFPANTEAFF.

V is TRBV12-3 or TRBV12-4 and J is TRBJ2-1, with D maybe TRBD2 (6 bases). Trimming removed 0 bases at V and 6 bases at J, with 12 bases between. The CDR3 runs to 15 residues. The CDR3 DNA is TGTGCCAGCAGTTTAGCCCTCGGGACTTCCAATGAGCAGTTCTTC. Amino acids: CASSLALGTSNEQFF.

Many counts were recorded for this clonotype. The chain couples TRBV20-1 to TRBJ1-2; tentative D call: TRBD1 (5 bases). V gave up 2 bases and J gave up 4 bases, with 5 bases separating them. Germline V gene data show CDR1 as DFQATT and CDR2 as SNEGSKA (reference sequence). This CDR3 has 11 amino acids. CDR3 coding DNA: TGCAGTGCTAGACAGGGCTATGGCTACACCTTC. Its protein product is CSARQGYGYTF.

This clonotype was detected only a few times. The chain links TRBV24-1 to TRBJ2-1; 7 bases fit TRBD1. Germline V gene data show CDR1 as KGHDR and CDR2 as SFDVKD. The CDR3 consists of 13 residues. Trimming took 0 bases from V and 12 from J; bases not matched to a gene: 4. The CDR3 bases are TGTGCCACCAGTGATTTGCAATGGACAGGGCAGTTCTTC. Translation: CATSDLQWTGQFF.

This clonotype was picked up a small number of times. The chain links TRBV5-1 to TRBJ2-1; 12 bases fit TRBD2. The CDR3 runs 16 residues. Germline-derived CDR1 and CDR2 are SGHRS and YFSETQ. Trimming at V came to 1 base and at J to 6 bases, leaving 5 bases not matched to a gene. This CDR3 is CASSLMASGGANEQFF. In DNA, the CDR3 is TGCGCCAGCAGCTTGATGGCTAGCGGGGGGGCCAATGAGCAGTTCTTC.

This clonotype was detected only a few times. The chain carries TRBV24-1 and TRBJ2-1; TRBD1 aligns across 9 bases. The V and J ends lost 6 bases and 6 bases, in that order; junction bases with no gene match: 8. The CDR3 is made up of 15 amino acids. CDR1 and CDR2 from the germline V gene are KGHDR and SFDVKD. The CDR3 DNA sequence: TGTGCCACCAGTCCCCGGACAGGGGCGAGCAATGAGCAGTTCTTC. Protein product: CATSPRTGASNEQFF.

V gene TRBV27 combines with J gene TRBJ2-1; D uncertain. Germline assignment: CDR1 MNHEY and CDR2 SMNVEV (reference sequence). The V end lost 5 bases, the J end lost 3 bases, and 20 bases lay between the germline ends. The CDR3 runs to 17 residues. CDR3 DNA: TGTGCCAGCAGTCCTAATGGTGGGCTAGGCTACTACAATGAGCAGTTCTTC. Protein product: CASSPNGGLGYYNEQFF.

The rearrangement links TRBV13 to TRBJ1-5; D is unresolved. The germline gives CDR1 PRHDT, CDR2 FYEKMQ (reference sequence). The CDR3 contains 15 residues. V dropped 5 bases and J dropped 3 bases, with 14 bases sitting between them. Here the CDR3 reads CASSGRGVINQPQHF. In DNA form, the CDR3 reads TGTGCCAGCAGCGGCCGTGGGGTCATCAATCAGCCCCAGCATTTT.

V usage is TRBV5-1 and J usage is TRBJ1-1, with a possible D match to TRBD1 (6 bases). This CDR3 has 15 residues. Germline lookup yields CDR1 SGHRS and CDR2 YFSETQ. V lost 4 bases and J lost 4, with 17 bases in between. The CDR3 here is CASSPGGGASTEAFF. The CDR3 coding sequence is TGCGCCAGCAGCCCGGGGGGGGGCGCGAGCACTGAAGCTTTCTTT.

The genes are TRBV20-1 and TRBJ1-2; D gene ambiguous. The CDR3 length is 13 residues. Germline lookup yields CDR1 DFQATT and CDR2 SNEGSKA (reference sequence). Trimming cost V 5 bases and J 5 bases, with 15 bases left between them. In DNA, the CDR3 is TGCAGTGCTTACGGGAGCTCCACATATGGCTACACCTTC. It translates to CSAYGSSTYGYTF.

This sequence joins TRBV6-1 and TRBJ2-1; possible D gene TRBD1, 5 bases. The closer fit of TRBJ2-7 to the DNA end suggests the J call may be wrong. This CDR3 contains 13 residues. Germline V gives CDR1 MNHNS, CDR2 SASEGT. CDR3 residues: CATGGALYNEQYF. The DNA for the CDR3 is TGTGCCACCGGTGGGGCCCTCTACAATGAGCAGTACTTC.

V gene TRBV7-2 combines with J gene TRBJ2-1; 9 bases are shared with TRBD1. After removal of 6 bases from V and 3 bases from J, the junction contained 9 bases not matched to a gene. This CDR3 comprises 16 residues. Germline lookup yields CDR1 SGHTA and CDR2 FQGNSA. CDR3 sequence reads: CASRSTGTGIYNEQFF. DNA of the CDR3: TGTGCCAGCAGGTCAACCGGGACAGGGATCTACAATGAGCAGTTCTTC.

The chain links TRBV6-1 to TRBJ1-6, with D tentatively TRBD1 (5 bases). This CDR3 contains 14 residues. V gave up 4 bases and J gave up 7 bases, with 11 bases separating them. Germline-derived CDR1 and CDR2 are MNHNS and SASEGT. CDR3 residues: CASSGQTLNSPLHF. CDR3 in DNA: TGTGCCAGCAGTGGACAGACGCTAAATTCACCCCTCCACTTT.